This T cell receptor beta chain was sequenced during a study of OX40 agonist ivuxolimab in advanced cancers. Study-wide context: Three patients responded partially, comprising one with hepatocellular carcinoma and two with cutaneous melanoma. Notes on the study in general: Antigen targets of the expanded peripheral T cells went undetermined.

In regard to this clone: Its target is not known.

Data came from immunoSEQ multiplex PCR; TCRdb stores just in-frame clones and leaves some out. The profile shows about 26,000 clones, around 90% of them singletons. This CDR3 has 15 residues. The V and J ends lost 0 bases and 8 bases respectively, with 15 bases between them. Germline loops: CDR1 SGHNT, CDR2 YYREEE (reference sequence). The material was CD4+ or CD8+ T cells sorted from blood, obtained in a trial of the OX40 agonist ivuxolimab. The TCR was taken from an adult with an advanced solid tumor such as melanoma, head and neck, liver or kidney cancer. The V call is TRBV5-4, the J call TRBJ2-1; D uncertain. The CDR3 is CASSLESGNIYEQFF. The CDR3 nucleotides are TGTGCCAGCAGCTTGGAGTCAGGAAATATCTATGAGCAGTTCTTC.